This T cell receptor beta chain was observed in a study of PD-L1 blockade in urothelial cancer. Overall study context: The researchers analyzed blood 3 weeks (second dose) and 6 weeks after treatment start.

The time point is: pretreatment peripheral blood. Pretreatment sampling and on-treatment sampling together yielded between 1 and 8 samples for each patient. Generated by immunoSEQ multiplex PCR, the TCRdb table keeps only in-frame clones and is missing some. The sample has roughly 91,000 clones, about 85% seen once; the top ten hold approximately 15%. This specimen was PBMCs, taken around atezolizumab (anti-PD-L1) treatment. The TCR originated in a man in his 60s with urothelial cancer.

CDR3 loop: CAWSQGTSNQPQHF. CDR3 nucleotides: TGTGCCTGGAGTCAAGGGACTTCCAATCAGCCCCAGCATTTT. The chain carries TRBV30 and TRBJ1-5, with a weak D call TRBD1 (5 bases). Trimming stripped 2 bases from V and 3 bases from J, with 11 bases between. Germline CDR1 is GTSNPN and CDR2 is SVGIG (reference sequence). CDR3 size: 14 residues.